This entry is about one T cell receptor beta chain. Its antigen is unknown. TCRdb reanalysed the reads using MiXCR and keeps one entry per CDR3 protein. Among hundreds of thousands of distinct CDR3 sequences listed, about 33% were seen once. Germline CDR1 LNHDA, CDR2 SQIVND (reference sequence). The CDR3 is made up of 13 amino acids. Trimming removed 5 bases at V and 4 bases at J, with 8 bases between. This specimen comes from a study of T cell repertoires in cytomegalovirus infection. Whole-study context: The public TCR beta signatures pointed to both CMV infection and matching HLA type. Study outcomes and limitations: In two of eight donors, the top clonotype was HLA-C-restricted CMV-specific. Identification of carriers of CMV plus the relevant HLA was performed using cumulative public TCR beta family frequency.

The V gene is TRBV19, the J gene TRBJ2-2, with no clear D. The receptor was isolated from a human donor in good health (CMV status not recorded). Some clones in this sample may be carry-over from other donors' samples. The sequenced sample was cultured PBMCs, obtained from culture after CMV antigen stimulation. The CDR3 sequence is CASSARATGELFF. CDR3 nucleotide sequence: TGTGCCAGTAGTGCCCGAGCCACCGGGGAGCTGTTTTTT.